This TCR beta chain was documented in a study of shared T cell receptors in the human thymus. Method: immunoSEQ multiplex PCR; TCRdb's copy keeps in-frame clones and lacks some. The sample has some 700,000 clones, 80% to 90% seen once. The CDR3 is 14 amino acids. With 1 base removed from V and 3 bases from J, the gap between germline ends came to 13 bases. Looked up from germline, CDR1 is GTSNPN and CDR2 is SVGIG (reference sequence). The sample also formed part of further work on human thymus T cells. This second study notes: The source of the thymus tissue was resections taken during corrective heart surgery. V and J genes seemed to be used with bias in thymic and blood repertoires. Related research described strongly overlapping thymic repertoires in unrelated people.

The receptor comes from a girl less than two years old with a congenital heart defect. Sequenced material: thymocytes. The J gene is TRBJ2-7, the V gene TRBV30; the D gene is possibly TRBD1 (6 bases). CDR3 bases: TGTGCCTGGAGTGCCCCGGGACATTTCTACGAGCAGTACTTC. Translating it yields CAWSAPGHFYEQYF. Variable domain in full (rest from reference TRBV30 and TRBJ2-7): SQTIHQWPATLVQPVGSPLSLECTVEGTSNPNLYWYRQAAGRGLQLLFYSVGIGQISSEVPQNLSASRPQDRQFILSSKKLLLSDSGFYLCAWSAPGHFYEQYFGPGTRLTVT.